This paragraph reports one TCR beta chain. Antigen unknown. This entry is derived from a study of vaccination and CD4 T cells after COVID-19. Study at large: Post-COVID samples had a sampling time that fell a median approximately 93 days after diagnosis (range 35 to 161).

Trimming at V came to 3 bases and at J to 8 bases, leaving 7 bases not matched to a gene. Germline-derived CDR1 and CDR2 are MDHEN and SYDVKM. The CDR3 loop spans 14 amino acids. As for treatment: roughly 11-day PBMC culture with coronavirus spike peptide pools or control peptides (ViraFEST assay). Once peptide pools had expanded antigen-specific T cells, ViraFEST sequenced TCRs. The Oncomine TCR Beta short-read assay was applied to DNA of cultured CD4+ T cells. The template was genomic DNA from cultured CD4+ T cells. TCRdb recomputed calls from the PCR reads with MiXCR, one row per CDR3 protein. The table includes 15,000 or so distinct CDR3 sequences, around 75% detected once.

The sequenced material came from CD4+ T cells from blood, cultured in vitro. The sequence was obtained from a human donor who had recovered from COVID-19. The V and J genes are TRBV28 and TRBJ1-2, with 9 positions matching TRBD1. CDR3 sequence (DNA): TGTGCCAGCAGTTTTCCCGGGACAGGGACGGGCTACACCTTC. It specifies CASSFPGTGTGYTF.